These 30 T cell receptor beta chains originate from one sample sequenced in a study of blood T cell repertoires in COVID-19. Libraries were prepared by immunoSEQ multiplex PCR; TCRdb keeps only in-frame clonotypes and omits some of them. Among over 130,000 clones listed, under 90% were seen once. The material sequenced was PBMCs or T cells enriched from blood (not recorded which). The source is a man aged 45 to 65 in a cohort exposed to, infected with or recovered from COVID-19 (not recorded which).

This clone was seen a single time. This rearrangement joins TRBV5-6 to TRBJ2-7, with 13 bases aligning to TRBD2. The CDR3 has 18 amino acids. Germline CDR1 is SGHDT and CDR2 is YYEEEE. Trimming took 0 bases from V and 2 from J; bases not matched to a gene: 8. This CDR3 is CASSLGGTGTSGTYEQYF. CDR3 DNA: TGTGCCAGCAGCTTGGGGGGGACAGGGACTAGCGGGACCTACGAGCAGTACTTC.

V is TRBV19 and J is TRBJ2-3; D unclear. The germline CDR1 and CDR2 sequences are LNHDA and SQIVND (reference sequence). V was trimmed by 3 bases and J by 6 bases, leaving 7 bases between them. The CDR3 totals 12 residues. Written as DNA, the CDR3 is TGTGCCAGTAGTATGGCCTGGGATACGCAGTATTTT. This translates into CASSMAWDTQYF.

V usage is TRBV9 and J usage is TRBJ2-7, with TRBD2 as a possible D gene (6 bases). The CDR3 consists of 13 residues. V lost 3 bases and J 0 bases, leaving 7 bases between the germline ends. Germline-derived CDR1 and CDR2 are SGDLS and YYNGEE. DNA for the CDR3: TGTGCCAGCAGCGGCGGGGACTCCTACGAGCAGTACTTC. Translating it yields CASSGGDSYEQYF.

The chain recombines TRBV7-2 with TRBJ1-2, with TRBD1 as a possible D gene (6 bases). This CDR3 comprises 15 residues. V shed 5 bases and J shed 4 bases, with 17 bases lying between them. Per germline, CDR1 SGHTA and CDR2 FQGNSA. The CDR3 DNA reads as TGTGCCAGCAGCCTAACAGGGAGTCAGATCTATGGCTACACCTTC. Encoded protein: CASSLTGSQIYGYTF.

The gene calls are TRBV15 and TRBJ1-1, with a weak D call TRBD1 (5 bases). V was pared by 3 bases and J by 1 base, with 12 bases between. Per the germline V gene, CDR1 is LNHNV and CDR2 is YYDKDF (reference sequence). The CDR3 sequence is 15 residues long. The CDR3 coding sequence is TGTGCCACCAGCAGGGGTATTACAGGGAACACTGAAGCTTTCTTT. Translation gives CATSRGITGNTEAFF.

This clone was counted between two and nine times. V and J are TRBV6-2 or TRBV6-3 and TRBJ1-1; D remains ambiguous. V lost 4 bases, J lost 1 base, and 10 bases lay in between. The CDR3 is made up of 14 amino acids. Germline V gives CDR1 MNHEY, CDR2 SVGEGT. This CDR3 reads CASSSTRGNTEAFF. The CDR3, as DNA: TGTGCCAGCAGTTCAACCCGCGGGAACACTGAAGCTTTCTTT.

This clone was picked up a small number of times. In DNA, the CDR3 is TGCGCCAGCAGCCCTAGCGCGAAGCCCTCCCCGTTCCCAGATACGCAGTATTTT. As protein: CASSPSAKPSPFPDTQYF. V usage is TRBV5-1 and J usage is TRBJ2-3; D is possibly TRBD2 (6 bases). From germline, CDR1 is SGHRS and CDR2 YFSETQ. The CDR3 has 18 amino acids. V shed 4 bases and J shed 4 bases, with 25 bases lying between them.

This clone was detected once. The gene calls are TRBV7-2 and TRBJ2-7; the D gene is possibly TRBD2 (6 bases). The ends were cut back, 5 bases at V and 0 bases at J, with 14 bases in the middle. Germline-derived CDR1 and CDR2 are SGHTA and FQGNSA. The CDR3 contains 15 residues. This CDR3 reads CASSPQAGSSYEQYF. The CDR3 DNA reads as TGTGCCAGCAGCCCACAAGCGGGTAGCTCCTACGAGCAGTACTTC.

The V and J genes are TRBV6-5 and TRBJ1-5, with TRBD1 identical over 7 bases. Unmatched junction bases numbered 7, after V lost 2 bases and J lost 12 bases. Germline lookup yields CDR1 MNHEY and CDR2 SVGAGI. The CDR3 has 13 amino acids. Written as DNA, the CDR3 is TGTGCCAGCAGTTACGACGACAGGGAGGTCCAGCATTTT. Residues: CASSYDDREVQHF.

This clone was seen just once. The chain is built from TRBV10-3 and TRBJ2-3, with 8 positions matching TRBD2. CDR1 ENHRY and CDR2 SYGVKD come from the germline V gene. The junction had 2 bases not matched to a gene; V was cut back by 8 bases and J by 1 base. This CDR3 contains 13 residues. CDR3 residues: CAILAGRTDTQYF. DNA of the CDR3: TGTGCCATCCTAGCGGGTCGCACAGATACGCAGTATTTT.

In regard to this clone: Within the sample, other DNA sequences also encode this same CDR3. The CDR3 DNA follows: TGCGCCAGCAGCTTGGCAGGGTCCTACGAGCAGTACTTC. Translating it yields CASSLAGSYEQYF. This chain links TRBV5-1 with TRBJ2-7; a weak D match, TRBD1 (5 bases). Germline loops: CDR1 SGHRS, CDR2 YFSETQ. V lost 0 bases and J lost 1, with 5 bases in between. The CDR3 extends over 13 amino acids. Drawing the rest from reference TRBV5-1 and TRBJ2-7, the complete variable domain is KAGVTQTPRYLIKTRGQQVTLSCSPISGHRSVSWYQQTPGQGLQFLFEYFSETQRNKGNFPGRFSGRQFSNSRSEMNVSTLELGDSALYLCASSLAGSYEQYFGPGTRLTVT.

This clone has more than one count but fewer than ten. V and J are TRBV30 and TRBJ1-2; TRBD1 matches 7 bases. The V gene's germline CDR1 is GTSNPN and CDR2 SVGIG (reference sequence). The V segment lost 1 base and the J segment 6 bases; nucleotides outside the gene matches: 2. CDR3 length: 12 residues. This chain's CDR3 is CAWSGQGDGYTF. The CDR3 DNA sequence: TGTGCCTGGAGTGGACAGGGAGATGGCTACACCTTC.

The CDR3, as DNA: TGCGCCAGCAGCCAAGTAGCGACCAGCTCCTACGAGCAGTACTTC. Translation: CASSQVATSSYEQYF. V gene TRBV4-1 combines with J gene TRBJ2-7; weak D call: TRBD2 (5 bases). This CDR3 has 15 amino acids. Germline V CDR1 and CDR2: MGHRA, YSYEKL. Trimming left V 1 base short and J 0 bases short, with 10 bases between.

The chain couples TRBV18 to TRBJ2-3; 8 bases line up with TRBD2. Germline CDR1 is KGHSH and CDR2 is LQKENI. Germline trimming cut 5 bases from V and 1 base from J; bases unmatched to any gene: 8. This CDR3 is 16 amino acids long. CDR3 amino acids: CASSSGLSGGTDTQYF. CDR3 bases: TGTGCCAGCTCATCAGGACTTAGCGGGGGCACAGATACGCAGTATTTT.

The CDR3 sequence is CASKAGTSRETQYF. The CDR3 DNA sequence: TGTGCCAGCAAGGCCGGGACTAGTAGAGAGACCCAGTACTTC. This chain joins TRBV28 and TRBJ2-5; TRBD2 agrees at 8 bases. The ends lost 7 bases at V and 4 bases at J; junction bases unmatched: 8. The CDR3 runs 14 residues. The germline V gene encodes CDR1 MDHEN and CDR2 SYDVKM.

The gene calls are TRBV7-9 and TRBJ2-5, with 8 bases lining up with TRBD1. Germline V gives CDR1 SEHNR, CDR2 FQNEAQ (reference sequence). The junction had 10 bases not matched to a gene; V was cut back by 6 bases and J by 4 bases. The CDR3 loop spans 15 amino acids. The CDR3 DNA follows: TGTGCCAGCAGTATAGGACAGGGAGCATCAGAGACCCAGTACTTC. It yields the protein CASSIGQGASETQYF. The full variable domain, its missing parts supplied by reference TRBV7-9 and TRBJ2-5, is DTGVSQNPRHKITKRGQNVTFRCDPISEHNRLYWYRQTLGQGPEFLTYFQNEAQLEKSRLLSDRFSAERPKGSFSTLEIQRTEQGDSAMYLCASSIGQGASETQYFGPGTRLLVL.

The CDR3 coding sequence is TGTGCCAGCACCCAACCGGGGAGACTTGACTACACCTTC. Translated: CASTQPGRLDYTF. This chain joins TRBV6-6 and TRBJ1-2, with D uncertain. This CDR3 is 13 amino acids long. Between the trimmed V and J ends, which lost 7 bases and 10 bases, there was a span of 19 bases. Per the germline V gene, CDR1 is MNHNY and CDR2 is SVGAGI (reference sequence).

This chain connects TRBV2 to TRBJ2-1; the match to TRBD1 covers 8 bases. With V trimmed by 7 bases and J by 12 bases, 29 bases remained unmatched. CDR1 is SNHLY, CDR2 FYNNEI, per germline. The CDR3 sequence is 19 residues long. In DNA, the CDR3 is TGTGCCAGCAACGCCCGGGACAGGACCTTCAGGAACTCTACAAGGGGGCAGTTCTTC. Translation gives CASNARDRTFRNSTRGQFF.

The J gene is TRBJ2-2, the V gene TRBV27; 10 positions match TRBD1. The CDR3 runs 14 residues. The V gene's germline CDR1 is MNHEY and CDR2 SMNVEV (reference sequence). V trimming: 6 bases; J trimming: 6 bases; junction bases outside the gene matches: 4. CDR3 in amino acids: CASRPGTGAGELFF. In DNA, the CDR3 is TGTGCCAGCAGACCCGGGACAGGGGCCGGGGAGCTGTTTTTT.

The chain employs TRBV4-2 and TRBJ1-2, with D uncertain. Per germline, CDR1 LGHNA and CDR2 YNFKEQ. Trimming took 2 bases from V and 6 from J, leaving 7 bases between them. The CDR3 is 12 residues long. CDR3 bases: TGTGCCAGCAGCCAACAGGTCGATGGCTACACCTTC. The encoded protein is CASSQQVDGYTF.

The chain couples TRBV5-1 to TRBJ2-5; D may be TRBD2 (6 bases). Germline CDR1 is SGHRS and CDR2 is YFSETQ. V lost 3 bases, J lost 4 bases, and 13 bases lay in between. The CDR3 is 14 residues long. CDR3: CASSWSGLGETQYF. The CDR3 DNA reads TGCGCCAGCAGCTGGTCGGGACTCGGAGAGACCCAGTACTTC. The full variable domain, completed using reference TRBV5-1 and TRBJ2-5, is KAGVTQTPRYLIKTRGQQVTLSCSPISGHRSVSWYQQTPGQGLQFLFEYFSETQRNKGNFPGRFSGRQFSNSRSEMNVSTLELGDSALYLCASSWSGLGETQYFGPGTRLLVL.

The rearrangement links TRBV6-6 to TRBJ2-5; 9 bases are shared with TRBD1. The germline CDR1 and CDR2 sequences are MNHNY and SVGAGI (reference sequence). Germline trimming cut 4 bases from V and 7 bases from J; bases unmatched to any gene: 7. The CDR3 loop spans 14 amino acids. CDR3 sequence reads: CASSSGGQGATQYF. The CDR3 bases are TGTGCCAGCAGTTCCGGGGGACAGGGTGCGACCCAGTACTTC.

The chain is built from TRBV6-5 and TRBJ1-4; 8 bases map to TRBD1. In germline, CDR1 is MNHEY, CDR2 SVGAGI. CDR3 length: 14 amino acids. After removal of 6 bases from V and 3 bases from J, the junction contained 3 bases not matched to a gene. For the CDR3, the DNA is TGTGCCAGCAGCGTGGGACAGGCTAATGAAAAACTGTTTTTT. Amino acids: CASSVGQANEKLFF.

V and J are TRBV29-1 and TRBJ2-5; 12 nucleotides align to TRBD1. With 7 bases clipped from V and 6 bases from J, the junction kept 6 bases outside the gene matches. This CDR3 is 13 amino acids long. Germline V gene lookup returns CDR1 SQVTM and CDR2 ANQGSEA. CDR3 sequence reads: CSGGTGGAKTQYF. DNA of the CDR3: TGCAGCGGAGGGACAGGGGGCGCGAAGACCCAGTACTTC.

The chain recombines TRBV27 with TRBJ1-6; D is ambiguous. Germline-derived CDR1 and CDR2 are MNHEY and SMNVEV (reference sequence). V lost 2 bases and J 10 bases, leaving 15 bases between the germline ends. The CDR3 totals 15 residues. CDR3 loop: CASSLSPNAESPLHF. Here the CDR3 DNA reads TGTGCCAGCAGTTTAAGCCCAAACGCGGAATCACCCCTCCACTTT.

The CDR3 nucleotides are TGTGCCAGCAGCTCCAAGACCCTTGACTTTAGCAATCAGCCCCAGCATTTT. It translates to CASSSKTLDFSNQPQHF. This chain links TRBV7-8 with TRBJ1-5; no reliable D call. The CDR3 is 17 amino acids. Germline CDR1 SGHVS, CDR2 FQNEAQ. The V gene lost 4 bases and the J gene lost 0 bases, with 16 bases spanning the gap.

The genes are TRBV27 and TRBJ2-7, with D possibly being TRBD1 (5 bases). The CDR3 totals 11 residues. Trimming took off 6 bases at V and 5 bases at J, with 8 bases between the two ends. In germline, CDR1 is MNHEY, CDR2 SMNVEV (reference sequence). The CDR3 DNA follows: TGTGCCAGCAGCCAGGGCCACGAGCAGTACTTC. The encoded protein is CASSQGHEQYF.

The chain employs TRBV5-1 and TRBJ2-2; a weak D match, TRBD1 (6 bases). Germline CDR1 reads SGHRS; CDR2 reads YFSETQ. Trimming took off 2 bases at V and 9 bases at J, with 14 bases between the two ends. The CDR3 runs 14 residues. As DNA, the CDR3 is TGCGCCAGCAGCTTCACAGGGCCCTTCTGGGAGCTGTTTTTT. Its translation: CASSFTGPFWELFF.

CDR3 amino acids: CASSPLRLPANNEQFF. The CDR3 DNA reads as TGTGCCAGCTCACCACTACGACTACCAGCCAACAATGAGCAGTTCTTC. The rearrangement uses TRBV18 and TRBJ2-1; maybe TRBD2 (5 bases). V was trimmed by 1 base and J by 5 bases, leaving 15 bases between them. Germline V gene sequence: CDR1 KGHSH, CDR2 LQKENI. The CDR3 is made up of 16 amino acids.

The V call is TRBV11-2, the J call TRBJ1-5, with D unclear. V gave up 2 bases and J gave up 0 bases, with 11 bases separating them. The CDR3 contains 16 residues. The germline gives CDR1 SGHAT, CDR2 FQNNGV. The CDR3 loop is CASSLISGLSNQPQHF. CDR3 in DNA: TGTGCCAGCAGCTTAATCAGCGGACTTAGCAATCAGCCCCAGCATTTT.